The 12 T cell receptor beta chains reported below all come from one sample, sequenced in a study of T cell responses to AZD1222 COVID-19 vaccine. Clones were read by immunoSEQ multiplex PCR, and TCRdb kept only the in-frame ones, dropping some. The sample records approximately 130,000 clones, 89% being singletons. This specimen consisted of peripheral blood, obtained 28 days after the second AZD1222 dose. The receptor set was obtained from an adult who received the AZD1222 COVID-19 vaccine.

The chain is built from TRBV10-2 and TRBJ2-7, with 13 bases that match TRBD2. J was trimmed by 9 bases and V by 4 bases; bases with no gene match: 9. From germline, CDR1 is WSHSY and CDR2 SAAADI. The CDR3 contains 15 residues. The CDR3 here is CASSAGTSGISGQYF. CDR3 sequence (DNA): TGCGCCAGCAGTGCGGGGACTAGCGGGATCTCAGGGCAGTACTTC.

The chain has TRBV4-3 and TRBJ1-2; TRBD1 might be the D (5 bases). The ends were cut back, 1 base at V and 4 bases at J, with 13 bases in the middle. This CDR3 is built from 15 residues. Germline assignment: CDR1 LGHNA and CDR2 YSLEER. The DNA of the CDR3 is TGCGCCAGCAGCCAAGCCGGCCAGGGACTCTATGGCTACACCTTC. Translation: CASSQAGQGLYGYTF.

The chain is built from TRBV16 and TRBJ1-2; 7 positions match TRBD1. This CDR3 comprises 17 residues. Germline CDR1 is KGHSY and CDR2 is FQNENV. J was trimmed by 2 bases and V by 3 bases; bases with no gene match: 12. The CDR3 coding sequence is TGTGCCAGCAGCCATCACCCCGCAGGGGGACTCAACTATGGCTACACCTTC. It encodes CASSHHPAGGLNYGYTF.

The chain is built from TRBV3-1 (or the pseudogene TRBV3-2) and TRBJ2-5, with D unclear. Germline V gene lookup returns CDR1 LGHDT and CDR2 YNNKEL (reference sequence). The germline V and J ends were trimmed by 2 bases and 1 base, with 2 bases remaining between them. The CDR3 consists of 12 residues. The CDR3 bases are TGTGCCAGCAGCCAATCCCAAGAGACCCAGTACTTC. This gives the protein CASSQSQETQYF.

This chain joins TRBV11-2 and TRBJ2-1; a weak D match, TRBD1 (5 bases). The germline V gene encodes CDR1 SGHAT and CDR2 FQNNGV. The V and J ends lost 1 base and 12 bases respectively, with 19 bases between them. CDR3 length: 15 residues. CDR3 bases: TGTGCCAGCAGCTTAGGACAGATCGGAGTCTTTGGGCAGTTCTTC. As protein: CASSLGQIGVFGQFF.

The genes are TRBV3-1 (or the pseudogene TRBV3-2) and TRBJ2-7; D might be TRBD2 (5 bases). V was trimmed by 6 bases and J by 6 bases, leaving 12 bases between them. Germline-derived CDR1 and CDR2 are LGHDT and YNNKEL (reference sequence). The CDR3 totals 12 residues. CDR3 loop: CASSVTRGEQYF. CDR3 coding DNA: TGTGCCAGCAGTGTTACTCGGGGCGAGCAGTACTTC.

This sequence joins TRBV10-1 and TRBJ2-3; no definite D call. The ends were cut back, 4 bases at V and 3 bases at J, with 14 bases in the middle. The CDR3 extends over 15 amino acids. The V gene's germline CDR1 is WNHNN and CDR2 SYGVQD (reference sequence). The CDR3 loop reads CASSVGPGRTDTQYF. Here the CDR3 DNA reads TGCGCCAGCAGTGTTGGTCCGGGCAGAACAGATACGCAGTATTTT.

This clone has a single count. This sequence joins TRBV5-4 and TRBJ1-2, with TRBD1 matching 7 bases. V was clipped by 4 bases and J by 7 bases; unmatched bases: 7. Germline CDR1 SGHNT, CDR2 YYREEE (reference sequence). This CDR3 has 13 residues. CDR3 nucleotides: TGTGCCAGCAGCCTTACAGGGGCGGGTGGCTACACCTTC. Translated, it gives CASSLTGAGGYTF.

V gene TRBV7-3 combines with J gene TRBJ1-1; D is ambiguous. Germline CDR1 is SGHTA and CDR2 is FQGTGA. This CDR3 spans 13 amino acids. V shed 0 bases and J shed 1 base, with 3 bases lying between them. CDR3 DNA sequence: TGTGCCAGCAGCTTAACTGGGAACACTGAAGCTTTCTTT. Amino acid sequence: CASSLTGNTEAFF.

This clone has a single count. V and J are TRBV6-5 and TRBJ2-7; 9 bases are a match to TRBD2. The germline CDR1 and CDR2 sequences are MNHEY and SVGAGI. The V gene end was trimmed by 0 bases and the J gene end by 6 bases; junction bases not matched to a gene: 6. This CDR3 comprises 15 residues. CDR3 nucleotides: TGTGCCAGCAGTTACTCGTATAGCGGGGGCCGCGAGCAGTACTTC. Its protein is CASSYSYSGGREQYF.

The J gene is TRBJ1-1, the V gene TRBV27, with a tentative D call TRBD1 (6 bases). Germline V gene lookup returns CDR1 MNHEY and CDR2 SMNVEV (reference sequence). This CDR3 has 16 amino acids. Trimming left V 3 bases short and J 1 base short, with 15 bases between. The CDR3 nucleotides are TGTGCCAGCAGTTTCGGGCAGGGGAGTTGGAACACTGAAGCTTTCTTT. Protein: CASSFGQGSWNTEAFF.

This clone was seen only once. The genes are TRBV10-2 and TRBJ2-5, with TRBD2 matching 7 bases. The CDR3 runs 17 residues. CDR1 and CDR2 (germline): WSHSY, SAAADI. The junction had 11 bases not matched to a gene; V was cut back by 2 bases and J by 2 bases. CDR3 residues: CASSELREGRHQETQYF. The CDR3 region has the DNA TGCGCCAGCAGTGAGCTCAGGGAGGGAAGACATCAAGAGACCCAGTACTTC.